This TCR beta chain was identified in a study of shared clonotypes between healthy human individuals. Clones were read by immunoSEQ multiplex PCR, and TCRdb kept only the in-frame ones, dropping some. The sample carries hundreds of thousands of clones, approximately 95% recorded once. As for this clone: Additional DNA sequences in this sample encode the identical CDR3.

CD8 cells regarded as naive lacked CD45RO, were positively chosen for CCR7, and omitted terminally differentiated effector memory CD45RA+ cells. The CDR3 contains 13 residues. Per the germline V gene, CDR1 is MNHEY and CDR2 is SMNVEV (reference sequence). V was cut by 2 bases and J by 4 bases, with 6 bases left in between. The sample comprised naive CD8+ T cells sorted from blood. The clonotype comes from a woman aged 25 to 39 in good health. V is TRBV27 and J is TRBJ1-5; D call uncertain. CDR3 sequence (DNA): TGTGCCAGCAGTTTACGGGGTAATCAGCCCCAGCATTTT. Translated: CASSLRGNQPQHF.